This TCR beta chain was obtained from a study of shared clonotypes between healthy human individuals. The naive CD8 fraction comprised CD45RO-negative cells positively selected for CCR7 and excluded terminally differentiated effector memory CD45RA+ cells. Regarding this clone: Its specificity is unknown.

CDR3 length equals 16 residues. V was cut by 4 bases and J by 0 bases, with 13 bases left in between. CDR1 is MNHNY, CDR2 SVGAGI, per germline (reference sequence). Produced via immunoSEQ multiplex PCR; TCRdb's table is partial and in-frame only. The table has 1.5 million to 2.5 million clones, about 95% seen once. Study-level findings and limits: For naive CD4 cells, roughly 4.6% of clonotypes were shared across a handful of donors.

The gene calls are TRBV6-6 and TRBJ2-1, with D possibly TRBD2 on 7 matching bases. The source material was naive CD8+ T cells sorted from blood. This clonotype was obtained from a man aged 18 to 30 in good health. This CDR3 is CASSFPGGPSYNEQFF. The CDR3 DNA sequence: TGTGCCAGCAGTTTCCCGGGGGGCCCCTCCTACAATGAGCAGTTCTTC.